The clone carrying this T cell receptor (beta chain) was seen a few times. The ends were cut back, 4 bases at V and 3 bases at J, with 17 bases in the middle. Germline CDR1 reads SGDLS; CDR2 reads YYNGEE. The CDR3 is made up of 15 amino acids. The source of the sample is a study of T cells in localized non-small cell lung cancer. Here immunoSEQ multiplex PCR was the method, and the copy in TCRdb shows in-frame clones only, minus some. The sample holds some 78,000 clones, 84% seen once. Sequenced here: peripheral blood, sampled before any cancer treatment. The TCR was taken from a man aged 40-75 years with stage I lung adenocarcinoma. V gene TRBV9 combines with J gene TRBJ2-7, with D possibly being TRBD2 (5 bases). DNA of the CDR3: TGTGCCAGCAGCCCTCTTGGGAGACGGGACTACGAGCAGTACTTC. Its protein is CASSPLGRRDYEQYF.